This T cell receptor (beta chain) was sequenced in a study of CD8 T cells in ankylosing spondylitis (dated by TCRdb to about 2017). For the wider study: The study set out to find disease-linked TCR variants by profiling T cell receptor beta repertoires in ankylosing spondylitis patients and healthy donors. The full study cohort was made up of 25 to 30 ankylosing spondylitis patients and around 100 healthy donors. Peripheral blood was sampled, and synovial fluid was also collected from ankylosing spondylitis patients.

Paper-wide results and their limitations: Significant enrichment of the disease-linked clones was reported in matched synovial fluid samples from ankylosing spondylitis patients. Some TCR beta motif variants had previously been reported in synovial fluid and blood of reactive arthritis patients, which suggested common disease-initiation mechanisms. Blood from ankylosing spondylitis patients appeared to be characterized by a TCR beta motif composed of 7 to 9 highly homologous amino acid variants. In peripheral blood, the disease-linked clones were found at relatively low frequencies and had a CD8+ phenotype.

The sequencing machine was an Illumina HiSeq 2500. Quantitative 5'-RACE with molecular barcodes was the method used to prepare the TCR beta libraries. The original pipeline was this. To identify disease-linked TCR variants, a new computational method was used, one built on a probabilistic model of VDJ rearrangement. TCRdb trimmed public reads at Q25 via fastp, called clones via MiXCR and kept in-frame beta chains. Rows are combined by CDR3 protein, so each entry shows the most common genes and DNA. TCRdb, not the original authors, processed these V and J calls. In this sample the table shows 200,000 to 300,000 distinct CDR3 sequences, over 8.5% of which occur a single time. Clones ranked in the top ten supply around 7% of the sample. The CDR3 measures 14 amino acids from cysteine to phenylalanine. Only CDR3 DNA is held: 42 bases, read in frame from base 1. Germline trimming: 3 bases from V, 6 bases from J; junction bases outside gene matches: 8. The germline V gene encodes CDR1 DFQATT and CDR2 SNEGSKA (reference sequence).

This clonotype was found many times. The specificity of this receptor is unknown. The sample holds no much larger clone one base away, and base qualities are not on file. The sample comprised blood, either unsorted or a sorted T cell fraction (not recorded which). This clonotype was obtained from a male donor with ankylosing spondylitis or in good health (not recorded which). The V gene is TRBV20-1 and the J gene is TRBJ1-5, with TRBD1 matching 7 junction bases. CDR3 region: CSARAVGGSQPQHF. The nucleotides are TGCAGTGCTAGGGCGGTAGGGGGCTCTCAGCCCCAGCATTTT.